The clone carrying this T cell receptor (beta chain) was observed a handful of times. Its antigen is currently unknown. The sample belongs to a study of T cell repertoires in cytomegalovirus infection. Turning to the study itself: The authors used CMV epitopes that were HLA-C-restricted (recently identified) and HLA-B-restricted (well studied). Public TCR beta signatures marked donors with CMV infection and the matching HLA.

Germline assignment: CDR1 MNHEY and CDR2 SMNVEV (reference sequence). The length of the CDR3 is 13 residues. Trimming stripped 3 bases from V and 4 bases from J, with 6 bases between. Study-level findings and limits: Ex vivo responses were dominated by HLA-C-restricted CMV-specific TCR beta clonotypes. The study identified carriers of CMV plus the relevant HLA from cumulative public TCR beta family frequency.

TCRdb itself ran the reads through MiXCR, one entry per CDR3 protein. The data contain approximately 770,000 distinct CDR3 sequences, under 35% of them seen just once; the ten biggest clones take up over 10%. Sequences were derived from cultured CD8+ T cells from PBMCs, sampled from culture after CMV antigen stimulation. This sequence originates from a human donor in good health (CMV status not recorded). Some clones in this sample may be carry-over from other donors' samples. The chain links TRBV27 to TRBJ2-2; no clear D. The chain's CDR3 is CASSFALTGELFF. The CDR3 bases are TGTGCCAGCAGTTTCGCGCTCACCGGGGAGCTGTTTTTT.